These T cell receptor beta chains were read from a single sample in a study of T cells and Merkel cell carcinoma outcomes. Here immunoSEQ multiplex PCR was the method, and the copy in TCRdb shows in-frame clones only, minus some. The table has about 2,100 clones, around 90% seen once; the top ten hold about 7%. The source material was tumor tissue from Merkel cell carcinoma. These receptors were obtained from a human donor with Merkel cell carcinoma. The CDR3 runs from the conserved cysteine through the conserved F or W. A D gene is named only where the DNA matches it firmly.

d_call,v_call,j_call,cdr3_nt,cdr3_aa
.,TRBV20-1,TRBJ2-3,TGCAGTCCCCTCGCCTCGGATACGCAGTATTTT,CSPLASDTQYF
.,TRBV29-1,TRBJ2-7,TGCAGCGTTGGAGGGGCGGGCTACGAGCAGTACTTC,CSVGGAGYEQYF
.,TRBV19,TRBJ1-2,TGTGCCAGTAGTACGGCAGCTTATGGCTACACCTTC,CASSTAAYGYTF
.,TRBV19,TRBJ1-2,TGTGCCAGTAGTACGTCCGGGCCGACAACGGGTGGCTACACCTTC,CASSTSGPTTGGYTF
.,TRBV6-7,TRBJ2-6,TGTGCCAGCAGTGCCATGAAGTATTTACAAAGTCGGGCCAACGTCCTGACTTTC,CASSAMKYLQSRANVLTF
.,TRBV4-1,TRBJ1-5,TGCGCCAGCAGCCCAGTCGGGGGGGGAGGGTCCCTTTTGCATTTT,CASSPVGGGGSLLHF
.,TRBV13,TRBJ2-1,TGTGCCAGCAGGCGCTTGGGGGGCGATGAGCAGTTCTTC,CASRRLGGDEQFF
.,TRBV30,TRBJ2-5,TGTGCCTGGAGTGTAGTGGGGGCCCCAGAGACCCAGTACTTC,CAWSVVGAPETQYF
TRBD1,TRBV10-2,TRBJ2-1,TGCGCCAGCGAGGGACAGGGATACAATGAGCAGTTCTTC,CASEGQGYNEQFF
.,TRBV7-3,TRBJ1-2,TGTGCCAGCAGCTCCGGCGCTGGGACTAACTATGGCTACACCTTC,CASSSGAGTNYGYTF
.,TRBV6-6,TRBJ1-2,TGTGCCAGCAACGATCGTGGGGCGCAGAACTATGGCTACACCTTC,CASNDRGAQNYGYTF
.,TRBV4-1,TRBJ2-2,TGCGCCAGCAGCTGGGCGGGGGCCAACACCGGGGAGCTGTTTTTT,CASSWAGANTGELFF
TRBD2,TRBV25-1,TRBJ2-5,TGTGCCGGCAGTGAAATCGGGACTACCAAAGAGACCCAGTACTTC,CAGSEIGTTKETQYF
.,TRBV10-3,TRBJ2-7,TGTGCCATCAGCCCAGCTACAGGGCACGAGCAGTACTTC,CAISPATGHEQYF